A selection of T cell receptor beta chains follows, all from one sample in a study of blood T cell repertoires in COVID-19. TCRdb's table, derived via immunoSEQ multiplex PCR, lists solely in-frame clones and lacks some. The sample includes over 130,000 clones, roughly four fifths of them seen just once. Source material: PBMCs or T cells enriched from blood (not recorded which). The receptors originated from a woman in her forties or fifties with acute COVID-19. The CDR3 runs from the conserved cysteine through the conserved F or W.

V gene	J gene	CDR3 protein
TRBV3-1/TRBV3-2	TRBJ2-5	CASSPGTGVGVETQYF
TRBV5-1	TRBJ2-3	CASSLGPSRDTQYF
TRBV18	TRBJ2-1	CASSPRTTSNNEQFF
TRBV5-6	TRBJ2-5	CASSLEGGGKETQYF
TRBV28	TRBJ2-1	CASSFLSTGASSSGGNEQFF
TRBV3-1/TRBV3-2	TRBJ1-6	CASSPPGGTGDSPLHF
TRBV19	TRBJ1-2	CASSIAVFYGYTF
TRBV19	TRBJ2-2	CAVKSNTGELFF
TRBV2	TRBJ1-5	CASSPGWGEKQPQHF
TRBV11-3	TRBJ2-2	CASSLGQTNTGELFF